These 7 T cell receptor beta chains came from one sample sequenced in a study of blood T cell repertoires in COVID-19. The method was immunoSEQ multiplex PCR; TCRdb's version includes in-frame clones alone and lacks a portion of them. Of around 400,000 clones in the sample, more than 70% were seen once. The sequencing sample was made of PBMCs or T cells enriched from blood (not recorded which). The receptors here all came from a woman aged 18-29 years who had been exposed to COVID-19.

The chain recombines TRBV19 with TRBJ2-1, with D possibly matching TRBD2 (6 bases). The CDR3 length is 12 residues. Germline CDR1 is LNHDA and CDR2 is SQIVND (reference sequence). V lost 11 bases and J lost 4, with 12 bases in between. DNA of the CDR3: TGTGCCCCTCGCGGGGTTTACAATGAGCAGTTCTTC. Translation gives CAPRGVYNEQFF. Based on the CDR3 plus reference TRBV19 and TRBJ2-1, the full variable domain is DGGITQSPKYLFRKEGQNVTLSCEQNLNHDAMYWYRQDPGQGLRLIYYSQIVNDFQKGDIAEGYSVSREKKESFPLTVTSAQKNPTAFYLCAPRGVYNEQFFGPGTRLTVL.

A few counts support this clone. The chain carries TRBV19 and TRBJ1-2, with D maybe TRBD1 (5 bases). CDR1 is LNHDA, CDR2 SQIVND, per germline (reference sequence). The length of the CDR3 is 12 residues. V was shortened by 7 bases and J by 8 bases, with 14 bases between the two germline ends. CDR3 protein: CASNPGLGGYTF. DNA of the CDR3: TGTGCCAGTAATCCAGGGCTAGGAGGCTACACCTTC.

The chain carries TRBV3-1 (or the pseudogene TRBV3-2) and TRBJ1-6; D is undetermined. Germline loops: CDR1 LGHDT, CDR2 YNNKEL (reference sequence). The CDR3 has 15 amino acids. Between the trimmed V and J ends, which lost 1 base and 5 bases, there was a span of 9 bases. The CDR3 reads CASSQAYSDNSPLHF. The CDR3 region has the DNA TGTGCCAGCAGCCAAGCCTACAGTGATAATTCACCCCTCCACTTT.

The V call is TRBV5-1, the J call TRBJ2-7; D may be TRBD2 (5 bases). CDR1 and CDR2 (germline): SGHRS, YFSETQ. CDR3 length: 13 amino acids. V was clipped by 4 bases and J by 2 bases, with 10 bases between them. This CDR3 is CASSPGLTYEQYF. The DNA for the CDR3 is TGCGCCAGCAGCCCCGGACTGACCTACGAGCAGTACTTC.

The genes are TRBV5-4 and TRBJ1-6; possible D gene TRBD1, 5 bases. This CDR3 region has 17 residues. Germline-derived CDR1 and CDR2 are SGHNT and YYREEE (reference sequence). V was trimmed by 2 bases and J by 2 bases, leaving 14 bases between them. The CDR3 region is CASSFGATDAYNSPLHF. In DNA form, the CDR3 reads TGTGCCAGCAGCTTTGGGGCGACAGACGCCTATAATTCACCCCTCCACTTT.

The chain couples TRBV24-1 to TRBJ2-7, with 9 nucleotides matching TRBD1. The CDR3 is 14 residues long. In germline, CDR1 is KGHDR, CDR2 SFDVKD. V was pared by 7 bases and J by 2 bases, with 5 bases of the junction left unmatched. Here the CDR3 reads CATSGDRDPYEQYF. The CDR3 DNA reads TGTGCCACCAGCGGGGACAGGGACCCCTACGAGCAGTACTTC.

The CDR3 nucleotides are TGTGCCAGCACCGAGGAACAGGATAGCAATCAGCCCCAGCATTTT. It codes for CASTEEQDSNQPQHF. The chain links TRBV2 to TRBJ1-5; D perhaps matches TRBD1 (5 bases). In germline, CDR1 is SNHLY, CDR2 FYNNEI. The length of the CDR3 is 15 residues. V lost 7 bases and J 0 bases, leaving 13 bases between the germline ends.